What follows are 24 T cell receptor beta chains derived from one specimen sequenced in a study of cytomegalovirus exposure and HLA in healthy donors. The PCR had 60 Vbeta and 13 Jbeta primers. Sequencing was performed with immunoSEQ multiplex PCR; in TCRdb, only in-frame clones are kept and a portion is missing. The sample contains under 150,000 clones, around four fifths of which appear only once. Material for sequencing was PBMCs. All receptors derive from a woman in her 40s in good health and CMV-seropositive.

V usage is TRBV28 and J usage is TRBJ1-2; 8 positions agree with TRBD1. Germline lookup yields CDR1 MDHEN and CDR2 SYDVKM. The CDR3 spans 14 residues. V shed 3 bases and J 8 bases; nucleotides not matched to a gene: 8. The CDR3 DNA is TGTGCCAGCAGTTTCCTACAGGGGGAGGACGGCTACACCTTC. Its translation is CASSFLQGEDGYTF.

The CDR3 reads CASSVGGQGPHEQYF. CDR3 coding DNA: TGTGCCAGCAGCGTAGGGGGACAGGGGCCCCACGAGCAGTACTTC. J is TRBJ2-7 and V is TRBV9; 10 bases are shared with TRBD1. Germline assignment: CDR1 SGDLS and CDR2 YYNGEE. The CDR3 totals 15 residues. V shed 0 bases, J shed 5 bases, and the junction held 5 bases outside the gene matches.

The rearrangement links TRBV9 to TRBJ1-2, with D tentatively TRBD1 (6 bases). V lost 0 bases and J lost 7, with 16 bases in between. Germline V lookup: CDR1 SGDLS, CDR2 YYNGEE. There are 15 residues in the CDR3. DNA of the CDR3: TGTGCCAGCAGCGTAGAGAGAGCAGGGGTAGGTGGCTACACCTTC. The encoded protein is CASSVERAGVGGYTF.

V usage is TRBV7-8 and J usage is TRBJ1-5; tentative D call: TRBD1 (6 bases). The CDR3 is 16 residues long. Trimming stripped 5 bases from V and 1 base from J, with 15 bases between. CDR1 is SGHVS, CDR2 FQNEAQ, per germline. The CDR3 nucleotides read TGTGCCAGCAGCCAACAACCCACAGGGAGCAATCAGCCCCAGCATTTT. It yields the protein CASSQQPTGSNQPQHF.

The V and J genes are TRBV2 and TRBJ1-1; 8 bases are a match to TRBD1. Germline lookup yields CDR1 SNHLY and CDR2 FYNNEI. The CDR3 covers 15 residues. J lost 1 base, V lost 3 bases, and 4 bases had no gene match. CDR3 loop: CASSDRGRRNTEAFF. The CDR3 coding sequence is TGTGCCAGCAGTGACAGGGGGCGGCGGAACACTGAAGCTTTCTTT. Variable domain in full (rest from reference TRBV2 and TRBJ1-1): EPEVTQTPSHQVTQMGQEVILRCVPISNHLYFYWYRQILGQKVEFLVSFYNNEISEKSEIFDDQFSVERPDGSNFTLKIRSTKLEDSAMYFCASSDRGRRNTEAFFGQGTRLTVV.

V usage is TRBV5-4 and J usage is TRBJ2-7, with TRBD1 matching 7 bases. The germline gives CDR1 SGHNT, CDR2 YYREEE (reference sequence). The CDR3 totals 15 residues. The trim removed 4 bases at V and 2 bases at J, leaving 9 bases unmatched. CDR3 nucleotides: TGTGCCAGCAGCCCCCAGGACAGGCAGACCTACGAGCAGTACTTC. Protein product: CASSPQDRQTYEQYF.

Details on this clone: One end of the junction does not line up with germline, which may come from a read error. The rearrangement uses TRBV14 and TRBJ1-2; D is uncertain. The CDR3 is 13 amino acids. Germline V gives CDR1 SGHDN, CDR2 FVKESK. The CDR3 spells CAGSPRPGSGYTF. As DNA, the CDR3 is TGTGCCGGCAGCCCCAGACCGGGGTCTGGCTACACCTTC.

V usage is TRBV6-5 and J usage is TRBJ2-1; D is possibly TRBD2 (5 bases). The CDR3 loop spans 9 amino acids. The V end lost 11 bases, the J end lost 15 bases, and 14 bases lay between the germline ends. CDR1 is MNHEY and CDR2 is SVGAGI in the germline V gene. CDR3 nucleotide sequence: TGTGCCGGTTTACTAGTGCCGTTCTTC. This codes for CAGLLVPFF.

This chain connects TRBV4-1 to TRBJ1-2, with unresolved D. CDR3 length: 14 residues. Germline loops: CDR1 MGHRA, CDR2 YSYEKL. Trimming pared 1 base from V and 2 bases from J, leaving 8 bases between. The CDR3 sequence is CASSQVPENYGYTF. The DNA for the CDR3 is TGCGCCAGCAGCCAAGTTCCGGAGAACTATGGCTACACCTTC.

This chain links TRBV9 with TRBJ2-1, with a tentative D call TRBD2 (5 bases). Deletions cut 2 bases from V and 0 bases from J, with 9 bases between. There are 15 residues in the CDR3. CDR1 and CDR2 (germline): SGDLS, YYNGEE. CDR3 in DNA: TGTGCCAGCAGCGTCGGACTCCCCTCCTACAATGAGCAGTTCTTC. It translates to CASSVGLPSYNEQFF.

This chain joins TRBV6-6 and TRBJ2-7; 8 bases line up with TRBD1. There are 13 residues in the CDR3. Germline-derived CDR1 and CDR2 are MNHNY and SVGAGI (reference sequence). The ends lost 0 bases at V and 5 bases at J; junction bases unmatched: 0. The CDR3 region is CASSYSTGDEQYF. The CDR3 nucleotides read TGTGCCAGCAGTTACTCGACAGGGGACGAGCAGTACTTC.

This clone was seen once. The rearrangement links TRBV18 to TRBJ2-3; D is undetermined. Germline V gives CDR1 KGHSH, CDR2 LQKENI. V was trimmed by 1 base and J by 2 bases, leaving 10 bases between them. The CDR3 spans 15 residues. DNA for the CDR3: TGTGCCAGCTCACCACGGAGTAGTATCACAGATACGCAGTATTTT. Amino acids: CASSPRSSITDTQYF.

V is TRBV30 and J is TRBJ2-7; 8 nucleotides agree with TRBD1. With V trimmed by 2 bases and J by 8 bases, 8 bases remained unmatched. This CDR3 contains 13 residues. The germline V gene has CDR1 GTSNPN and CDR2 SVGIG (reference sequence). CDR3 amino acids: CAWSPTTGDKQYF. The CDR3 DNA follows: TGTGCCTGGAGTCCCACGACAGGGGACAAGCAGTACTTC.

In DNA form, the CDR3 reads TGTGCCAGCAGCCCGACTAGCGGGACCGAGCAGTACTTC. As protein: CASSPTSGTEQYF. V and J are TRBV11-3 and TRBJ2-7; 11 nucleotides align to TRBD2. The CDR3 has 13 residues. The J segment lost 6 bases and the V segment lost 5 bases, leaving 3 bases of the junction unmatched. Germline CDR1 reads SGHNT; CDR2 reads YENEEA.

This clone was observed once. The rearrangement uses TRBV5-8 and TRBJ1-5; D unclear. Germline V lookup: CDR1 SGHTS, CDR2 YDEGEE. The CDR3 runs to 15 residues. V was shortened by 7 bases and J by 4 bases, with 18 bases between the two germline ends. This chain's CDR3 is CASLVYGEANQPQHF. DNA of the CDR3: TGTGCCAGCCTGGTCTATGGGGAGGCGAATCAGCCCCAGCATTTT.

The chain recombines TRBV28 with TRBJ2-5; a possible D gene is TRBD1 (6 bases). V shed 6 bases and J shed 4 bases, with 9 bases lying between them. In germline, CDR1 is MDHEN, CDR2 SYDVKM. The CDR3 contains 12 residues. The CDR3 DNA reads TGTGCCAGCAGCTGGGGGCTAGAGACCCAGTACTTC. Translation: CASSWGLETQYF.

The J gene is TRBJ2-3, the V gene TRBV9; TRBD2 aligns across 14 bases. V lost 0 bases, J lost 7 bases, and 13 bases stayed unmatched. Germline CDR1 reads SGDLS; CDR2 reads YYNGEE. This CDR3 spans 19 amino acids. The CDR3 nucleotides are TGTGCCAGCAGCGTAGCCCCGAGGGGGGGACTAGCGGGGGCCAATACGCAGTATTTT. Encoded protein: CASSVAPRGGLAGANTQYF.

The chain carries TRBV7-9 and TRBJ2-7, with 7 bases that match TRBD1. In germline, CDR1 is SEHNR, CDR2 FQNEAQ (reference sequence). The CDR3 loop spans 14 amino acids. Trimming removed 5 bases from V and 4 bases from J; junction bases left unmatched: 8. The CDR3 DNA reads TGTGCCAGCAGCCCCCCCGGGACAGCGTACGAGCAGTACTTC. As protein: CASSPPGTAYEQYF.

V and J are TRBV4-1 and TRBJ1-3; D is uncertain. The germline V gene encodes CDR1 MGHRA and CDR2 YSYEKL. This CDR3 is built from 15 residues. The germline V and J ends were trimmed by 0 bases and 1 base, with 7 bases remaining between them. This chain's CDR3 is CASSQDVMSGNTIYF. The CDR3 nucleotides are TGCGCCAGCAGCCAAGATGTCATGTCTGGAAACACCATATATTTT.

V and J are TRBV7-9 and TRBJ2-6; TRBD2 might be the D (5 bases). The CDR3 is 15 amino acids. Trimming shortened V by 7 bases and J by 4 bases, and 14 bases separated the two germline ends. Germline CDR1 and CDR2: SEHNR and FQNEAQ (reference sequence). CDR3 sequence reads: CASNRPGEGANVLTF. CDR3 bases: TGTGCCAGCAACCGCCCCGGGGAAGGGGCCAACGTCCTGACTTTC.

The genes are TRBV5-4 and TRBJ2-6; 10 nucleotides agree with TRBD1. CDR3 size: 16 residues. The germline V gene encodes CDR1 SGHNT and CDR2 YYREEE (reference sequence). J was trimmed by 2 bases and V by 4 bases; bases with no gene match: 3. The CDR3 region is CASSPTGGAGANVLTF. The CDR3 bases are TGTGCCAGCAGCCCGACAGGGGGCGCTGGGGCCAACGTCCTGACTTTC.

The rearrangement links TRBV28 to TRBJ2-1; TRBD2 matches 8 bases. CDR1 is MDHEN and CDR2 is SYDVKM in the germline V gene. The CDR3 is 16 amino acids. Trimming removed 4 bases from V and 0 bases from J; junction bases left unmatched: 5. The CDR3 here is CASSSGGASSYNEQFF. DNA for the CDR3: TGTGCCAGCAGTTCGGGGGGGGCTAGCTCCTACAATGAGCAGTTCTTC.

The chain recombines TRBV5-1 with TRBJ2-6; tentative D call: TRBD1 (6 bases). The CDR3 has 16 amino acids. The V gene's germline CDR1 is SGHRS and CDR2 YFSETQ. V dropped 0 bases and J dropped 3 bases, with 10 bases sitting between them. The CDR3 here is CASSLVGGVGANVLTF. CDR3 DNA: TGCGCCAGCAGCTTGGTAGGGGGAGTTGGGGCCAACGTCCTGACTTTC.

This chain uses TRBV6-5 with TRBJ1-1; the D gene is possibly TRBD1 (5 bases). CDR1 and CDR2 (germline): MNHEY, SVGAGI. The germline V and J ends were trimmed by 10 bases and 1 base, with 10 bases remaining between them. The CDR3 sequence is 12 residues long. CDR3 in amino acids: CATREGNTEAFF. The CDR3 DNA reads TGTGCCACCAGGGAGGGGAACACTGAAGCTTTCTTT.